The following is a T cell receptor beta chain sequence with its context. As yet, its antigen is unknown. The CDR3 is 16 amino acids. In germline, CDR1 is SQVTM, CDR2 ANQGSEA. From roughly 470 ng total RNA, TCR beta cDNA was generated with a primer in the constant region. Sequencing libraries for TCR beta derived from three nested multiplex PCR rounds that used slightly modified ARM-PCR. The study ran its first two PCR rounds for roughly 11 cycles each, using TRBV1-TRBV30 forward primers and a C-beta reverse primer. TCRdb re-called the multiplex PCR reads with MiXCR, one entry per CDR3 protein. Of 100,000 or so distinct CDR3 sequences in the sample, more than 65% were seen once. RNA and DNA were co-extracted from roughly 20-30 mg of unsorted bulk tissue. Primary liver carcinoma in the patients was surgically resected. The sample is drawn from a study of tumor-infiltrating lymphocytes in primary liver carcinoma. Study as a whole: Both sexes were represented among patients, who were 30 to 69 years old. Overall study findings and caveats: No more than about 8-24% of top clones could be seen in all five tumor regions.

The sequencing sample was made of liver tumor tissue from sampling region 5. This sample's subset: tumor region T5, tumor centre. V is TRBV29-1 and J is TRBJ2-3, with TRBD1 matching 9 bases. The clonotype was recovered from a woman aged 55-69 years with primary liver carcinoma and hepatitis B virus infection. The CDR3 spells CRVQGPDRGSTDTQYF. CDR3 DNA: TGCAGAGTTCAAGGTCCGGACAGGGGAAGTACAGATACGCAGTATTTT.